This TCR beta chain was sequenced in a study of blood T cell repertoires in COVID-19. Study-level background: Italy, Spain and the United States were the sources of the convalescent and acute COVID-19 samples. Nucleic acid was either cDNA or gDNA, and it came from T cells, B-cell-depleted T cells, or PBMCs.

Study processing details: From reference gene primer amplification, estimates of nucleated cell counts were derived. Assay used: immunoSEQ multiplex PCR; TCRdb lists only in-frame clones, some missing. That table is the source of V, J and clone size, and D and trimming were worked out from the DNA. The table shows about 240,000 clones, with roughly 90% occurring only once. The germline CDR1 and CDR2 sequences are SGHNT and YYREEE (reference sequence). Trimming at V came to 2 bases and at J to 7 bases, leaving 7 bases not matched to a gene. The CDR3 is 16 residues long. The chain carries TRBV5-4 and TRBJ2-3; 13 bases agree with TRBD2. Input material: peripheral blood. The TCR sequence derives from a woman aged 25 to 39 with acute or convalescent COVID-19. CDR3 protein: CASSFRTSGSLNTQYF. CDR3 sequence (DNA): TGTGCCAGCAGCTTCCGGACTAGCGGGAGTCTGAATACGCAGTATTTT. The full variable domain, with the rest looked up from reference TRBV5-4 and TRBJ2-3, is ETGVTQSPTHLIKTRGQQVTLRCSSQSGHNTVSWYQQALGQGPQFIFQYYREEENGRGNFPPRFSGLQFPNYSSELNVNALELDDSALYLCASSFRTSGSLNTQYFGPGTRLTVL.